This T cell receptor (beta chain) is drawn from a study of blood T cell repertoires in COVID-19. For the study at large: Sources were T cells, B-cell-depleted T cells, or PBMCs; the material itself was cDNA or gDNA.

The CDR3 spans 15 residues. The germline V gene encodes CDR1 SGHDT and CDR2 YYEEEE. The V segment lost 4 bases and the J segment 5 bases; nucleotides outside the gene matches: 12. As handled by the study authors: Nucleated cell number was recorded as an estimate derived from reference gene primer amplification. TCRdb keeps only in-frame clones here, not all; method: immunoSEQ multiplex PCR. D and trimming were read from the DNA, whereas the V and J calls and clone size are those reported in that table. The sample has tens of thousands of clones, over 75% seen once. The TCR comes from a man aged 45-65 years with active COVID-19. Sequencing was done on a sample of peripheral blood. This chain joins TRBV5-6 and TRBJ2-7; 7 bases line up with TRBD1. CDR3: CASSEQTGKGNEQYF. The CDR3 DNA is TGTGCCAGCAGCGAGCAGACAGGGAAGGGTAACGAGCAGTACTTC.